The 27 T cell receptor beta chains given below trace back to one sample, sequenced in a study of blood T cell repertoires in COVID-19. The method was immunoSEQ multiplex PCR; TCRdb's version includes in-frame clones alone and lacks a portion of them. Of 200,000 to 250,000 clones in the sample, about 81% were seen once. The sample consisted of PBMCs or T cells enriched from blood (not recorded which). These receptors came from a man in his forties who had recovered from COVID-19.

The rearrangement links TRBV3-1 (or the pseudogene TRBV3-2) to TRBJ1-5; D remains unclear. Trimming removed 1 base from V and 7 bases from J, with 5 bases in between. This CDR3 is 12 amino acids long. The V gene's germline CDR1 is LGHDT and CDR2 YNNKEL (reference sequence). CDR3 nucleotide sequence: TGTGCCAGCAGCCAAGGACAACAGCCCCAGCATTTT. Translation: CASSQGQQPQHF.

The V call is TRBV6-6, the J call TRBJ1-1; 8 nucleotides line up with TRBD1. There are 15 residues in the CDR3. Germline V CDR1 and CDR2: MNHNY, SVGAGI (reference sequence). The trim removed 4 bases at V and 1 base at J, leaving 5 bases unmatched. The CDR3 DNA reads TGTGCCAGCAGTTCGCGACAGGGGACGAACACTGAAGCTTTCTTT. This sequence encodes CASSSRQGTNTEAFF.

The gene calls are TRBV7-2 and TRBJ1-5; D not resolved. This CDR3 is 16 amino acids long. V was cut by 5 bases and J by 0 bases, with 14 bases left in between. Germline-derived CDR1 and CDR2 are SGHTA and FQGNSA. The CDR3 nucleotides read TGTGCCAGCAGCCCGCACCGAGAGTATAGCAATCAGCCCCAGCATTTT. Residues: CASSPHREYSNQPQHF.

By sample fraction, this clone is medium-sized (0.01 to 0.1%). DNA for the CDR3: TGTGCCAGCAGTGAATTAGCGGGTACGGGGAATGAGCAGTTCTTC. Amino acid sequence: CASSELAGTGNEQFF. This rearrangement joins TRBV6-4 to TRBJ2-1; the match to TRBD2 covers 7 bases. Germline CDR1 MRHNA, CDR2 SNTAGT. The V segment lost 3 bases and the J segment 7 bases; nucleotides outside the gene matches: 9. CDR3 length equals 15 residues.

This chain uses TRBV5-1 with TRBJ2-1, with D possibly TRBD1 on 6 matching bases. Deletions cut 3 bases from V and 5 bases from J, with 12 bases between. This CDR3 is 14 amino acids long. Germline V gene data show CDR1 as SGHRS and CDR2 as YFSETQ. The CDR3 loop reads CASSWPRGNNEQFF. The CDR3 region has the DNA TGCGCCAGCAGCTGGCCTAGGGGGAACAATGAGCAGTTCTTC.

The rearrangement joins TRBV12-3 or TRBV12-4 to TRBJ1-2; 8 bases align to TRBD1. This CDR3 is built from 11 residues. J lost 8 bases, V lost 10 bases, and 6 bases had no gene match. The CDR3 DNA follows: TGTGCCACCGATCCAGGGGGCGGCTACACCTTC. This sequence encodes CATDPGGGYTF.

Remarks on this clone: The sample holds other DNA sequences that translate to the same CDR3. The V gene is TRBV9, the J gene TRBJ2-2, with TRBD2 matching 9 bases. With V trimmed by 2 bases and J by 2 bases, 1 base remained unmatched. The CDR3 extends over 15 amino acids. The germline V gene has CDR1 SGDLS and CDR2 YYNGEE. CDR3 amino acids: CASSVSGSNTGELFF. The DNA of the CDR3 is TGTGCCAGCAGCGTTAGCGGGAGCAACACCGGGGAGCTGTTTTTT.

The rearrangement uses TRBV11-2 and TRBJ2-1, with 10 bases identical to TRBD2. This CDR3 comprises 17 residues. The V gene end was trimmed by 1 base and the J gene end by 7 bases; junction bases not matched to a gene: 10. The germline V gene encodes CDR1 SGHAT and CDR2 FQNNGV. The CDR3 loop reads CASSLVIGTSALNEQFF. In DNA, the CDR3 is TGTGCCAGCAGCTTAGTTATTGGGACTAGCGCATTGAATGAGCAGTTCTTC.

The J gene is TRBJ2-3, the V gene TRBV27; D is perhaps TRBD1 (6 bases). V was shortened by 5 bases and J by 6 bases, with 18 bases between the two germline ends. The CDR3 loop spans 15 amino acids. The germline gives CDR1 MNHEY, CDR2 SMNVEV (reference sequence). In nucleotides, the CDR3 is TGTGCCAGCAGTCCCATAAACCGTGGGGGCGATACGCAGTATTTT. It yields the protein CASSPINRGGDTQYF.

This chain links TRBV24-1 with TRBJ1-5; D remains ambiguous. Germline V gene data show CDR1 as KGHDR and CDR2 as SFDVKD. The CDR3 loop spans 15 amino acids. The V and J ends lost 3 bases and 2 bases respectively, with 10 bases between them. The CDR3: CATSDIRAGNQPQHF. As DNA, the CDR3 is TGTGCCACCAGTGATATTCGAGCGGGCAATCAGCCCCAGCATTTT.

The chain recombines TRBV5-1 with TRBJ2-6; weak D call: TRBD2 (6 bases). The CDR3 sequence is 16 residues long. Trimming pared 6 bases from V and 0 bases from J, leaving 13 bases between. The germline V gene encodes CDR1 SGHRS and CDR2 YFSETQ. The CDR3 bases are TGCGCCAGCACGATGGGGGGTAGCTCTGGGGCCAACGTCCTGACTTTC. This gives the protein CASTMGGSSGANVLTF.

The V and J genes are TRBV15 and TRBJ2-5; TRBD1 might be the D (6 bases). V was shortened by 0 bases and J by 5 bases, with 13 bases between the two germline ends. The CDR3 has 15 residues. Germline CDR1 and CDR2: LNHNV and YYDKDF (reference sequence). The CDR3 protein is CATSRDTRTGETQYF. CDR3 coding DNA: TGTGCCACCAGCAGAGATACCCGAACAGGGGAGACCCAGTACTTC. Based on the CDR3 plus reference TRBV15 and TRBJ2-5, the full variable domain is DAMVIQNPRYQVTQFGKPVTLSCSQTLNHNVMYWYQQKSSQAPKLLFHYYDKDFNNEADTPDNFQSRRPNTSFCFLDIRSPGLGDTAMYLCATSRDTRTGETQYFGPGTRLLVL.

The V gene is TRBV5-5, the J gene TRBJ1-2; tentative D call: TRBD1 (5 bases). Trimming removed 1 base at V and 0 bases at J, with 10 bases between. Looked up from germline, CDR1 is SGHKS and CDR2 is YYEKEE (reference sequence). This CDR3 region has 15 residues. The CDR3 coding sequence is TGTGCCAGCAGCTTGTCCGGGGGGTCTAACTATGGCTACACCTTC. The encoded protein is CASSLSGGSNYGYTF. Variable domain in full (rest from reference TRBV5-5 and TRBJ1-2): DAGVTQSPTHLIKTRGQQVTLRCSPISGHKSVSWYQQVLGQGPQFIFQYYEKEERGRGNFPDRFSARQFPNYSSELNVNALLLGDSALYLCASSLSGGSNYGYTFGSGTRLTVV.

The genes are TRBV2 and TRBJ2-3; TRBD2 agrees at 13 bases. The trim removed 7 bases at V and 4 bases at J, leaving 8 bases unmatched. The CDR3 covers 16 residues. From germline, CDR1 is SNHLY and CDR2 FYNNEI. In nucleotides, the CDR3 is TGTGCCAGCATCCAAGGACTAGCGGGGGAATCAGATACGCAGTATTTT. This gives the protein CASIQGLAGESDTQYF.

The chain combines TRBV10-3 with TRBJ1-5; possible D gene TRBD1, 6 bases. This CDR3 has 12 residues. V was clipped by 5 bases and J by 5 bases, with 7 bases between them. Per germline, CDR1 ENHRY and CDR2 SYGVKD. The CDR3 protein is CAISSGDQPQHF. The CDR3 DNA follows: TGTGCCATCAGTTCAGGGGATCAGCCCCAGCATTTT.

The chain joins TRBV20-1 to TRBJ2-1, with D perhaps TRBD2 (5 bases). V lost 3 bases and J 10 bases, leaving 10 bases between the germline ends. The CDR3 consists of 11 residues. The germline CDR1 and CDR2 sequences are DFQATT and SNEGSKA (reference sequence). The CDR3 DNA reads TGCAGTGCTAGTGGCGGGTTAGAGCAGTTCTTC. Amino acid sequence: CSASGGLEQFF.

The V and J genes are TRBV5-6 and TRBJ1-2; 7 bases map to TRBD1. Per germline, CDR1 SGHDT and CDR2 YYEEEE. The V and J ends lost 4 bases and 8 bases, in that order; junction bases with no gene match: 8. The CDR3 has 13 amino acids. The DNA for the CDR3 is TGTGCCAGCAGCAACCGACAGGGATCCGGCTACACCTTC. Its protein is CASSNRQGSGYTF.

This clone was observed once. The chain is built from TRBV5-1 and TRBJ1-6; no clear D gene. CDR1 SGHRS and CDR2 YFSETQ come from the germline V gene. The V gene lost 5 bases and the J gene lost 0 bases, with 9 bases spanning the gap. This CDR3 has 15 residues. The CDR3 reads CASRVRSSYNSPLHF. The CDR3 DNA reads TGCGCCAGCAGAGTCCGGAGCTCCTATAATTCACCCCTCCACTTT.

V usage is TRBV10-3 and J usage is TRBJ2-7, with D tentatively TRBD1 (6 bases). The CDR3 loop spans 16 amino acids. Germline V gives CDR1 ENHRY, CDR2 SYGVKD. Trimming removed 3 bases at V and 0 bases at J, with 15 bases between. DNA for the CDR3: TGTGCCATCAGTGACCCGACAGGTCATAGCTCCTACGAGCAGTACTTC. Amino acids: CAISDPTGHSSYEQYF.

This clone has ten or more counts. The chain joins TRBV5-1 to TRBJ2-6; D ambiguous. V was cut by 4 bases and J by 0 bases, with 11 bases left in between. Per the germline V gene, CDR1 is SGHRS and CDR2 is YFSETQ. The CDR3 loop spans 16 amino acids. In nucleotides, the CDR3 is TGCGCCAGCAGCCTCACAGTGCGCTCTGGGGCCAACGTCCTGACTTTC. This translates into CASSLTVRSGANVLTF.

In the case of this clone: Other nucleotide sequences in the sample specify the same CDR3. The chain recombines TRBV18 with TRBJ2-1; unclear D gene. The CDR3 spans 11 residues. CDR1 and CDR2 (germline): KGHSH, LQKENI. With 3 bases removed from V and 7 bases from J, the gap between germline ends came to 4 bases. The DNA of the CDR3 is TGTGCCAGCTCACCCGGGAATGAGCAGTTCTTC. Translating gives CASSPGNEQFF. Together with reference TRBV18 and TRBJ2-1, the CDR3 gives the full variable domain: NAGVMQNPRHLVRRRGQEARLRCSPMKGHSHVYWYRQLPEEGLKFMVYLQKENIIDESGMPKERFSAEFPKEGPSILRIQQVVRGDSAAYFCASSPGNEQFFGPGTRLTVL.

The chain links TRBV6-5 to TRBJ2-7; D is ambiguous. This CDR3 spans 14 amino acids. Germline V gene lookup returns CDR1 MNHEY and CDR2 SVGAGI. V gave up 7 bases and J gave up 5 bases, with 18 bases separating them. The CDR3 sequence: CASTKNGGRNEQYF. The CDR3, as DNA: TGTGCCAGCACCAAAAACGGCGGAAGAAACGAGCAGTACTTC.

This clone was observed a few times. The CDR3 is CASSGVGGTEAFF. The CDR3 DNA follows: TGCGCCAGCAGCGGGGTGGGGGGTACTGAAGCTTTCTTT. The chain carries TRBV5-1 and TRBJ1-1; perhaps TRBD1 as D (5 bases). The CDR3 is made up of 13 amino acids. Trimming pared 4 bases from V and 5 bases from J, leaving 12 bases between. Germline lookup yields CDR1 SGHRS and CDR2 YFSETQ.

The genes are TRBV7-9 and TRBJ2-3; 7 bases match TRBD1. The CDR3 totals 15 residues. Germline V gene data show CDR1 as SEHNR and CDR2 as FQNEAQ (reference sequence). V dropped 4 bases and J dropped 3; count of bases not matched to a gene: 7. CDR3 DNA sequence: TGTGCCAGCAGCTCCGAGGGGGCTAGAACAGATACGCAGTATTTT. It specifies CASSSEGARTDTQYF. Full variable domain (outside the CDR3, taken from reference TRBV7-9 and TRBJ2-3): DTGVSQNPRHKITKRGQNVTFRCDPISEHNRLYWYRQTLGQGPEFLTYFQNEAQLEKSRLLSDRFSAERPKGSFSTLEIQRTEQGDSAMYLCASSSEGARTDTQYFGPGTRLTVL.

The chain links TRBV5-1 to TRBJ2-1, with a possible D match to TRBD2 (6 bases). V lost 4 bases, J lost 6 bases, and 20 bases lay in between. This CDR3 contains 16 residues. Germline V gene sequence: CDR1 SGHRS, CDR2 YFSETQ. The CDR3 DNA reads as TGCGCCAGCAGCCCCGACGCAAGCGGGCACTTCAATGAGCAGTTCTTC. Protein product: CASSPDASGHFNEQFF.

This clone was seen once. V is TRBV7-2 and J is TRBJ2-7; TRBD1 agrees at 10 bases. CDR1 is SGHTA and CDR2 is FQGNSA in the germline V gene. This CDR3 spans 15 amino acids. With 0 bases clipped from V and 2 bases from J, the junction kept 1 base outside the gene matches. As DNA, the CDR3 is TGTGCCAGCAGCTTAGCGGGGACAGGGGCCTACGAGCAGTACTTC. This translates into CASSLAGTGAYEQYF.

The chain uses TRBV12-5 and TRBJ2-1; 7 positions match TRBD2. The germline CDR1 and CDR2 sequences are LGHNT and FRNRAP. The CDR3 is made up of 12 amino acids. J was trimmed by 12 bases and V by 1 base; bases with no gene match: 3. This chain's CDR3 is CASGLGDYLQFF. The DNA for the CDR3 is TGTGCTAGTGGTTTGGGGGACTACCTGCAGTTCTTC.